Shown below are 17 T cell receptor beta chains from a single sample sequenced in a study of patients and donors after allogeneic stem cell transplantation. TCRdb itself ran the RT-PCR reads through MiXCR, one entry per CDR3 protein. The sample gives a few hundred thousand distinct CDR3 sequences, roughly 14% of which show up once; approximately 10% is in the top ten. The sample taken for sequencing was blood, either unsorted or a sorted T cell fraction (not recorded which). The receptors were gathered from a human donor who was either an allogeneic HSCT recipient or a stem cell or donor lymphocyte infusion donor (not recorded which). It is not recorded whose cells these are; they may come from a transplant donor.

This clonotype has just a few counts. The genes are TRBV20-1 and TRBJ1-6; 10 bases line up with TRBD1. This CDR3 has 15 residues. V lost 1 base to trimming and J lost 7 bases; unmatched junction nucleotides: 4. Germline CDR1 is DFQATT and CDR2 is SNEGSKA (reference sequence). The chain's CDR3 is CSARGGGQGNSPLHF. DNA for the CDR3: TGCAGTGCTAGAGGGGGGGGACAGGGGAATTCACCCCTCCACTTT.

The table lists this clonotype with a few counts. The chain uses TRBV10-3 and TRBJ2-7; 7 nucleotides line up with TRBD2. Germline V gene data show CDR1 as ENHRY and CDR2 as SYGVKD. V lost 6 bases, J lost 5 bases, and 13 bases stayed unmatched. This CDR3 is 15 amino acids long. CDR3 DNA: TGTGCCATCAGAGACCCGGGGAGGGTGGACCACGAGCAGTACTTC. It is translated as CAIRDPGRVDHEQYF.

This clonotype was detected ten times or more. J is TRBJ2-5 and V is TRBV6-1, with D hard to call. V was cut by 3 bases and J by 5 bases, with 10 bases left in between. This CDR3 is built from 13 residues. Per the germline V gene, CDR1 is MNHNS and CDR2 is SASEGT. The DNA of the CDR3 is TGTGCCAGCAGTGAGCCAACTCCGGAGACCCAGTACTTC. Translated, it gives CASSEPTPETQYF.

This clonotype was recorded many times. The V call is TRBV29-1, the J call TRBJ1-2; D is undetermined. The V gene's germline CDR1 is SQVTM and CDR2 ANQGSEA. This CDR3 is 12 amino acids long. V lost 3 bases and J lost 8, with 13 bases in between. The CDR3 sequence is CSVERSMLGYTF. The CDR3 bases are TGCAGCGTTGAGCGGAGTATGCTCGGCTACACCTTC.

This clonotype occurred a few times. The rearrangement links TRBV4-1 to TRBJ1-2; D is possibly TRBD1 (5 bases). CDR3 size: 14 residues. In germline, CDR1 is MGHRA, CDR2 YSYEKL. Trimming took off 1 base at V and 3 bases at J, with 9 bases between the two ends. In DNA form, the CDR3 reads TGCGCCAGCAGCCAAGCAGGGACCGACTATGGCTACACCTTC. This codes for CASSQAGTDYGYTF.

CDR3 in DNA: TGTGCCAGCAGCTTATTCAGGGGGACTAGCGGCTGGAACACCGGGGAGCTGTTTTTT. This encodes CASSLFRGTSGWNTGELFF. V usage is TRBV7-6 and J usage is TRBJ2-2; TRBD2 matches at 11 bases. Germline assignment: CDR1 SGHVS and CDR2 FNYEAQ. The length of the CDR3 is 19 residues. The V segment lost 2 bases and the J segment 1 base; nucleotides outside the gene matches: 9.

At least ten counts were recorded for this clonotype. The chain carries TRBV7-2 and TRBJ1-1, with D uncertain. Germline values: CDR1 SGHTA, CDR2 FQGNSA. The CDR3 loop spans 12 amino acids. V lost 2 bases to trimming and J lost 9 bases, with 10 bases between them. The CDR3 loop is CASSLRTGKAFF. Written as DNA, the CDR3 is TGTGCCAGCAGCTTAAGGACGGGGAAAGCTTTCTTT.

This clonotype was detected a few times. The chain joins TRBV5-1 to TRBJ2-4; TRBD1 aligns across 9 bases. Unmatched junction bases numbered 2, after V lost 2 bases and J lost 5 bases. CDR3 length equals 14 residues. Germline V gives CDR1 SGHRS, CDR2 YFSETQ. As DNA, the CDR3 is TGCGCCAGCAGCTTCGGGACAGGGCAAAACATTCAGTACTTC. It specifies CASSFGTGQNIQYF.

The table lists this clonotype with a few counts. The CDR3 DNA reads as TGCGCCAGCAGCGGAATACAGGGTATCTATGGCTACACCTTC. Translation gives CASSGIQGIYGYTF. The chain links TRBV5-1 to TRBJ1-2, with TRBD1 as a possible D gene (6 bases). Per germline, CDR1 SGHRS and CDR2 YFSETQ. Trimming took 4 bases from V and 4 from J, leaving 14 bases between them. The CDR3 spans 14 residues. Combining the CDR3 with reference TRBV5-1 and TRBJ1-2 gives the whole variable domain KAGVTQTPRYLIKTRGQQVTLSCSPISGHRSVSWYQQTPGQGLQFLFEYFSETQRNKGNFPGRFSGRQFSNSRSEMNVSTLELGDSALYLCASSGIQGIYGYTFGSGTRLTVV.

V gene TRBV5-6 combines with J gene TRBJ2-5; either TRBD1 or TRBD2 may fit D (5 bases each). In germline, CDR1 is SGHDT, CDR2 YYEEEE. The CDR3 totals 14 residues. V shed 5 bases and J shed 5 bases, with 16 bases lying between them. For the CDR3, the DNA is TGTGCCAGCAGTCTTCCGGGACCCGGGGAGACCCAGTACTTC. Protein product: CASSLPGPGETQYF.

This clonotype has at least ten counts. The V call is TRBV11-2, the J call TRBJ1-1, with 7 bases fitting TRBD1. V dropped 0 bases and J dropped 12; count of bases not matched to a gene: 4. Looked up from germline, CDR1 is SGHAT and CDR2 is FQNNGV. The CDR3 runs 12 residues. CDR3 amino acids: CASSLEPTGTFF. CDR3 sequence (DNA): TGTGCCAGCAGCTTAGAACCGACAGGGACTTTCTTT.

This clonotype was observed many times. The chain is built from TRBV6-1 and TRBJ1-1; no clear D gene. The CDR3 has 12 residues. Looked up from germline, CDR1 is MNHNS and CDR2 is SASEGT. Trimming left V 0 bases short and J 7 bases short, with 6 bases between. Written as DNA, the CDR3 is TGTGCCAGCAGTGAAGCTCCTATTGAAGCTTTCTTT. Protein: CASSEAPIEAFF.

This clonotype showed up just a few times. The genes are TRBV6-4 and TRBJ2-1; TRBD1 agrees at 8 bases. Trimming removed 4 bases from V and 10 bases from J; junction bases left unmatched: 6. In germline, CDR1 is MRHNA, CDR2 SNTAGT. This CDR3 is 13 amino acids long. CDR3 sequence reads: CASSVDRGGEQFF. Here the CDR3 DNA reads TGTGCCAGCAGTGTAGACAGGGGTGGAGAGCAGTTCTTC.

In this sample, this clonotype turned up many times. The V gene is TRBV5-6, the J gene TRBJ2-7, with D possibly matching TRBD1 (6 bases). This CDR3 region has 14 residues. Germline V CDR1 and CDR2: SGHDT, YYEEEE. V lost 1 base to trimming and J lost 2 bases, with 10 bases between them. This CDR3 reads CASSLTGSPYEQYF. CDR3 nucleotides: TGTGCCAGCAGCTTGACAGGGAGTCCCTACGAGCAGTACTTC.

In its sample, this clonotype was seen many times. V and J are TRBV7-2 and TRBJ2-2, with 12 bases fitting TRBD2. The germline CDR1 and CDR2 sequences are SGHTA and FQGNSA. CDR3 size: 16 residues. After removal of 7 bases from V and 5 bases from J, the junction contained 8 bases not matched to a gene. CDR3 sequence (DNA): TGTGCCAGCACCCTCACTAGCGGGGGGAGAACCGGGGAGCTGTTTTTT. Encoded protein: CASTLTSGGRTGELFF.

This clonotype was observed a handful of times. The rearrangement uses TRBV30 and TRBJ2-5; 8 bases align to TRBD1. This CDR3 has 12 residues. Germline assignment: CDR1 GTSNPN and CDR2 SVGIG (reference sequence). V lost 4 bases, J lost 5 bases, and 3 bases stayed unmatched. This CDR3 reads CAWTGGGETQYF. The CDR3 DNA is TGTGCCTGGACAGGGGGCGGGGAGACCCAGTACTTC.

The rearrangement joins TRBV30 to TRBJ2-5; no clear D gene. The CDR3 sequence is 11 residues long. The germline V and J ends were trimmed by 1 base and 4 bases, with 4 bases remaining between them. Per germline, CDR1 GTSNPN and CDR2 SVGIG (reference sequence). The CDR3: CAWSGRETQYF. For the CDR3, the DNA is TGTGCCTGGAGTGGCAGAGAGACCCAGTACTTC.